The rows below give T cell receptor beta chains drawn from one sample of a study of neurological immune-mediated disorders. TCRdb processed the 5' RACE reads anew with MiXCR; each CDR3 protein has one entry. The data contain approximately 82,000 distinct CDR3 sequences, just over 2.5% of them singletons. The sample taken for sequencing was PBMCs. These receptors were taken from a woman aged 25 to 39 with multiple sclerosis. Both conserved end residues are part of each CDR3. Fields, in order: J gene, clone size, D gene, V gene, CDR3 protein, CDR3 DNA. A D gene is named only where the DNA matches it firmly. Not every row has a clone size; where given, it reads once, few, many or a size class.

TRBJ2-1	many	NA	TRBV9	CASSAATWRTKQFF	TGTGCCAGCAGCGCCGCGACTTGGAGAACAAAGCAGTTCTTC
TRBJ2-1	many	NA	TRBV20-1	CSARAKRGNEQFF	TGCAGTGCTAGAGCTAAAAGGGGAAATGAGCAGTTCTTC
TRBJ1-1	many	NA	TRBV6-2/TRBV6-3	CASSYQPMNTEAFF	TGTGCCAGCAGTTACCAACCGATGAACACTGAAGCTTTCTTT
TRBJ2-3	many	TRBD1	TRBV5-1	CASSADRGADTQYF	TGCGCCAGCAGCGCTGACAGGGGAGCAGATACGCAGTATTTT
TRBJ2-1	many	NA	TRBV12-3/TRBV12-4	CASSQGLATYNEQFF	TGTGCCAGCAGCCAAGGACTCGCGACGTACAATGAGCAGTTCTTC
TRBJ1-1	many	NA	TRBV2	CASSPVLTEAFF	TGTGCCAGCAGCCCCGTGCTCACTGAAGCTTTCTTT
TRBJ2-1	many	NA	TRBV7-9	CASSLVTSSYNEQFF	TGTGCCAGCAGCTTAGTGACGAGCTCCTACAATGAGCAGTTCTTC
TRBJ2-1	few	TRBD2	TRBV24-1	CATSDAGSGRHYNEQFF	TGTGCCACCAGTGACGCTGGTAGCGGGAGACACTACAATGAGCAGTTCTTC
TRBJ2-5	many	NA	TRBV5-4	CASSLSGDLTQYF	TGTGCCAGCAGCTTGTCCGGAGATCTAACCCAGTACTTC
TRBJ1-1	many	NA	TRBV7-8	CASSHYVSALNTEAFF	TGTGCCAGCAGCCATTACGTCTCGGCCCTGAACACTGAAGCTTTCTTT
TRBJ2-3	many	NA	TRBV12-3/TRBV12-4	CASGGQTTDTQYF	TGTGCCTCTGGGGGACAAACCACAGATACGCAGTATTTT
TRBJ2-1	many	NA	TRBV29-1	CSVEDEGGRNEQFF	TGCAGCGTTGAAGATGAGGGGGGGCGCAATGAGCAGTTCTTC
TRBJ2-1	many	NA	TRBV5-1	CASSWAGGTSSYNEQFF	TGCGCCAGCAGCTGGGCAGGCGGAACTAGCTCCTACAATGAGCAGTTCTTC
TRBJ2-7	many	NA	TRBV6-5	CASGPAATYEQYF	TGTGCCAGCGGTCCGGCGGCTACCTACGAGCAGTACTTC
TRBJ1-2	NA	NA	TRBV9	CASSVYRQSPNYGYTF	TGTGCCAGCAGTGTCTACAGACAGAGCCCTAACTATGGCTACACCTTC
TRBJ2-7	many	NA	TRBV5-1	CASMRESGISRDEQYF	TGCGCCAGCATGAGGGAGTCAGGCATTAGTCGCGACGAGCAGTACTTC
TRBJ2-3	many	TRBD2	TRBV27	CASSLKAGGTDTQYF	TGTGCCAGCAGTTTGAAAGCGGGAGGCACAGATACGCAGTATTTT
TRBJ2-3	many	NA	TRBV20-1	CSASAPAADTQYF	TGCAGTGCTAGTGCGCCCGCTGCAGATACGCAGTATTTT
TRBJ2-7	many	TRBD1	TRBV27	CASRDRGYEQYF	TGTGCCAGCAGGGACAGGGGGTACGAGCAGTACTTC
TRBJ2-1	many	NA	TRBV20-1	CSIGRHVYNEQFF	TGCAGTATTGGACGCCATGTATACAATGAGCAGTTCTTC
TRBJ2-5	many	NA	TRBV7-9	CASSPPGPDQETQYF	TGTGCCAGCAGTCCTCCGGGTCCAGATCAAGAGACCCAGTACTTC
TRBJ2-3	many	NA	TRBV12-3/TRBV12-4	CASSNTDTQYF	TGTGCCAGCAGCAACACAGATACGCAGTATTTT
TRBJ1-5	many	NA	TRBV20-1	CSASPRSNQPQHF	TGCAGTGCTAGTCCCCGATCCAATCAGCCCCAGCATTTT